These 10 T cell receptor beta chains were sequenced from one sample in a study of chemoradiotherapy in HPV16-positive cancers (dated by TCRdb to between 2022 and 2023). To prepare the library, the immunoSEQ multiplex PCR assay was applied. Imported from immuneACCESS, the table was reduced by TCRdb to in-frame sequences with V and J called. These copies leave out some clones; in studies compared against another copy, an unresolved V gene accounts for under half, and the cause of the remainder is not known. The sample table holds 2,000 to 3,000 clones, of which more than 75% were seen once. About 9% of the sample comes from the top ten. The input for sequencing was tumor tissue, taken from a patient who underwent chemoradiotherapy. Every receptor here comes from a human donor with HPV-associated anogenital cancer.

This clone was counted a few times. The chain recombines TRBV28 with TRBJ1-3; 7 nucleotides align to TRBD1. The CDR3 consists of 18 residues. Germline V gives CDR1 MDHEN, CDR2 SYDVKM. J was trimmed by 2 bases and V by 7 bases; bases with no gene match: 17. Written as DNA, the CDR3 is TGTGCCAGCACTTCCCGGGACAGCCCTGGAAGGGCTGGAAACACCATATATTTT. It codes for CASTSRDSPGRAGNTIYF.

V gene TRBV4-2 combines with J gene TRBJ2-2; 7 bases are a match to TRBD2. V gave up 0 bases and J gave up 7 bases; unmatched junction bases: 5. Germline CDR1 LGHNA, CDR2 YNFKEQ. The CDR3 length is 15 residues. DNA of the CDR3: TGTGCCAGCAGCCAAGATATGACTAGCCACGGGGAGCTGTTTTTT. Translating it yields CASSQDMTSHGELFF.

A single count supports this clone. The CDR3 loop reads CASSAGTAPTGELFF. Written as DNA, the CDR3 is TGTGCCAGCAGTGCCGGGACAGCCCCCACCGGGGAGCTGTTTTTT. This chain joins TRBV16 and TRBJ2-2, with TRBD1 matching 7 bases. Germline CDR1 KGHSY, CDR2 FQNENV. CDR3 length equals 15 residues. J gave up 4 bases and V 6 bases, and 8 bases lay outside the gene matches.

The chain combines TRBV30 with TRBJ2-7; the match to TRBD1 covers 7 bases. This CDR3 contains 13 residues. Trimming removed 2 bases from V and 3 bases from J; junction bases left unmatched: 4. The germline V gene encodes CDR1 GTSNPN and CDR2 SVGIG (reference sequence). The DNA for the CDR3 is TGTGCCTGGAGTAAGAGGGACAGCTACGAGCAGTACTTC. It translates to CAWSKRDSYEQYF.

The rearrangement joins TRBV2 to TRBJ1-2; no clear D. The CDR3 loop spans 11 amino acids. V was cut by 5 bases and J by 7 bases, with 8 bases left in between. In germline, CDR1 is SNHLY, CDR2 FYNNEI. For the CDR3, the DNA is TGTGCCAGCAGTCCCACGCCTGGCTACACCTTC. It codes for CASSPTPGYTF.

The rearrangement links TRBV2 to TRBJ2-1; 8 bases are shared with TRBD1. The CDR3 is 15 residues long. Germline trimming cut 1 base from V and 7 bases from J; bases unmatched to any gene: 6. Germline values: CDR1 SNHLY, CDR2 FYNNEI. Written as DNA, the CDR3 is TGTGCCAGCAGTGAAGGGCAGGGGGCCATTAATGAGCAGTTCTTC. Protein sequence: CASSEGQGAINEQFF. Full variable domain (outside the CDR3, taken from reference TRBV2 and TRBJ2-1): EPEVTQTPSHQVTQMGQEVILRCVPISNHLYFYWYRQILGQKVEFLVSFYNNEISEKSEIFDDQFSVERPDGSNFTLKIRSTKLEDSAMYFCASSEGQGAINEQFFGPGTRLTVL.

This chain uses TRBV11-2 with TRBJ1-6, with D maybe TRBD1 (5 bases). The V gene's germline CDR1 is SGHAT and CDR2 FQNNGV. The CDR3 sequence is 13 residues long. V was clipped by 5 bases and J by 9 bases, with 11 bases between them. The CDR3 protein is CASSRDGPSPLHF. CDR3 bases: TGTGCCAGCAGCCGGGACGGCCCTTCACCCCTCCACTTT.

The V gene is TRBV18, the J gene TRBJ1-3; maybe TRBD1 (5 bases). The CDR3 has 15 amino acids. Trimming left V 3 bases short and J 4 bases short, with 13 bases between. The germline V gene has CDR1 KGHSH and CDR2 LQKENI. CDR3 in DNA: TGTGCCAGCTCACCGGGGAGGGGTGCCGGAAACACCATATATTTT. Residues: CASSPGRGAGNTIYF.

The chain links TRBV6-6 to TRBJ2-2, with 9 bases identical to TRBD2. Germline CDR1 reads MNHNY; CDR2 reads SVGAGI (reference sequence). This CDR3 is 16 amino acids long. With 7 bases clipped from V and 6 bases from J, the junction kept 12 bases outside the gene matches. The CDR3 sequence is CASTTTAGGAPGELFF. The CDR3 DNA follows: TGTGCCAGCACCACAACGGCGGGAGGGGCCCCCGGGGAGCTGTTTTTT.

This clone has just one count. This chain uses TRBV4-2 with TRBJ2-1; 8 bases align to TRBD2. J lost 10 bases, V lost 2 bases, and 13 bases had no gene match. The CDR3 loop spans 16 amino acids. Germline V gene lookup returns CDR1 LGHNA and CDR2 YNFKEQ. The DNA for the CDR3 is TGTGCCAGCAGCCAAATTATAGGACTCGGGGGGGCGGAGCAGTTCTTC. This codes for CASSQIIGLGGAEQFF.